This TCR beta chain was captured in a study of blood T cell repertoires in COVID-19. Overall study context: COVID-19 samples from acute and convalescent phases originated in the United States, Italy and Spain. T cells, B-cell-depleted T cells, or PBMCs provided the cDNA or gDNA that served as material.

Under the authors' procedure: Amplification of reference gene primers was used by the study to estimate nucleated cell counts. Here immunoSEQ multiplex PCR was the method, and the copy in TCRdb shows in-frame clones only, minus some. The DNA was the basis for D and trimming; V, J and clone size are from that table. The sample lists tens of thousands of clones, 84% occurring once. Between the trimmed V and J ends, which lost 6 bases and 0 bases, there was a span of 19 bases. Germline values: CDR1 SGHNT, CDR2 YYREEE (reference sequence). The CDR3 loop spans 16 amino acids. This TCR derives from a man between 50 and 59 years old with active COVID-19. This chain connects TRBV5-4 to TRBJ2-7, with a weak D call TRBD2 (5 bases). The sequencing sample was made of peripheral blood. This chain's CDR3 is CASTRGMGSDSYEQYF. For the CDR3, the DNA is TGTGCCAGCACTCGGGGTATGGGGTCGGACTCCTACGAGCAGTACTTC.